This T cell receptor beta chain was obtained from a study of regulatory T cells in long-lasting Graves disease. Stated time point: newly diagnosed GD, antithyroid drugs for less than 3 months. The TCR library was made from RNA that had been extracted from PBMCs in TRIzol. This clonotype was recorded at least ten times. The CDR3 loop spans 15 amino acids. J gave up 5 bases and V 10 bases, and 13 bases lay outside the gene matches. Germline CDR1 ENHRY, CDR2 SYGVKD. Library construction for TCR beta used iRepertoire HTBI primers and Arm-PCR of CDR3 regions. MiXCR, run by TCRdb on the multiplex PCR reads, gives a single entry per CDR3 protein. This sample has 520,000 or so distinct CDR3 sequences, with more than 10% found just once. These data were likewise used in another study, on T cells in Graves' hyperthyroidism and ophthalmopathy.

This sequence originates from a woman aged 30 to 39 with Graves disease. The chain has TRBV10-3 and TRBJ2-3, with TRBD2 matching over 9 bases. Specimen: peripheral blood mononuclear cells (PBMCs), collected at new diagnosis, from a patient treated with antithyroid drugs. Written as DNA, the CDR3 is TGTGCCACCAAACCGACTAGCGGAAGTCGAGATACGCAGTATTTT. Translating gives CATKPTSGSRDTQYF.